This T cell receptor beta chain was obtained from a study of shared clonotypes between healthy human individuals. Overall study findings and caveats: Generation probability values for non-shared clonotypes were lower than those for clonotypes shared by all four donors.

Repertoires were generated with immunoSEQ multiplex PCR, while TCRdb's copy carries only in-frame clones and drops some. The data contain nearly 1,000,000 clones, 76% of them seen just once; the ten biggest clones take up approximately 1.5%. The V gene lost 0 bases and the J gene lost 6 bases, with 9 bases spanning the gap. This CDR3 is built from 14 residues. CDR1 and CDR2 (germline): SGHRS, YFSETQ. In regard to this clone: Its antigen remains unidentified.

Material: memory CD4+ T cells sorted from blood. The subset: CD45RA-negative fraction. The receptor was isolated from a man younger than 35 in good health. V is TRBV5-1 and J is TRBJ2-2; TRBD1 or TRBD2 may be the D gene (5 bases each). As DNA, the CDR3 is TGCGCCAGCAGCTTGGTCAGGGACGCCGGGGAGCTGTTTTTT. Amino acid sequence: CASSLVRDAGELFF.